The rows below give T cell receptor beta chains drawn from one sample of a study of T cell responses to AZD1222 COVID-19 vaccine. TCRdb's copy holds only in-frame clones and misses some; the assay was immunoSEQ multiplex PCR. The sample holds 150,000 to 200,000 clones, 94% seen once. Sequencing was performed on peripheral blood, taken on day 0 of AZD1222 vaccination. These receptors all stem from an adult in good health. Both conserved end residues are part of each CDR3. The D gene is left open where the match is weak. Size tells how often a clone was seen (once, few, many) or the class of an expanded clone, and some rows leave it out.

v_gene: TRBV9; abundance: .; d_gene: .; j_gene: TRBJ2-3; CDR3aa: CASSVEIAADTQYF; CDR3nt: TGTGCCAGCAGCGTAGAAATAGCAGCAGATACGCAGTATTTT
v_gene: TRBV12-3/TRBV12-4; abundance: .; d_gene: .; j_gene: TRBJ2-5; CDR3aa: CASKQGVGETQYF; CDR3nt: TGTGCCAGCAAACAGGGTGTTGGGGAGACCCAGTACTTC
v_gene: TRBV14; abundance: .; d_gene: .; j_gene: TRBJ1-2; CDR3aa: CASSQTPGTNGYTF; CDR3nt: TGTGCCAGCAGCCAGACCCCCGGGACTAATGGCTACACCTTC
v_gene: TRBV5-1; abundance: .; d_gene: TRBD1; j_gene: TRBJ1-1; CDR3aa: CASSFGGGQGNTEAFF; CDR3nt: TGCGCCAGCAGCTTCGGCGGGGGACAGGGGAACACTGAAGCTTTCTTT
v_gene: TRBV5-8; abundance: .; d_gene: .; j_gene: TRBJ2-7; CDR3aa: CASRRQPDSYEQYF; CDR3nt: TGTGCCAGCCGCCGACAGCCCGACTCCTACGAGCAGTACTTC
v_gene: TRBV2; abundance: .; d_gene: .; j_gene: TRBJ2-3; CDR3aa: CASSVSGTKDTQYF; CDR3nt: TGTGCCAGCAGTGTATCCGGGACGAAAGATACGCAGTATTTT
v_gene: TRBV7-9; abundance: .; d_gene: TRBD2; j_gene: TRBJ2-1; CDR3aa: CASSRSPREGNEQFF; CDR3nt: TGTGCCAGCAGCCGCTCCCCCCGGGAGGGGAATGAGCAGTTCTTC
v_gene: TRBV5-1; abundance: .; d_gene: .; j_gene: TRBJ2-3; CDR3aa: CASSETVLQTQYF; CDR3nt: TGCGCCAGCAGCGAAACCGTCTTACAAACGCAGTATTTT
v_gene: TRBV9; abundance: .; d_gene: .; j_gene: TRBJ2-1; CDR3aa: CASSVVGGDLMAGRRNEQFF; CDR3nt: TGTGCCAGCAGCGTAGTAGGAGGAGACCTTATGGCGGGAAGAAGAAATGAGCAGTTCTTC
v_gene: TRBV5-1; abundance: .; d_gene: .; j_gene: TRBJ2-1; CDR3aa: CASSHDSYNEQFF; CDR3nt: TGCGCCAGCTCCCACGACAGCTACAATGAGCAGTTCTTC
v_gene: TRBV3-1/TRBV3-2; abundance: .; d_gene: .; j_gene: TRBJ1-2; CDR3aa: CASSQFGTDYGYTF; CDR3nt: TGTGCCAGCAGCCAGTTCGGGACGGATTATGGCTACACCTTC
v_gene: TRBV19; abundance: .; d_gene: .; j_gene: TRBJ1-4; CDR3aa: CASSMTENEKLFF; CDR3nt: TGTGCCAGTAGTATGACGGAGAATGAAAAACTGTTTTTT
v_gene: TRBV6-5; abundance: .; d_gene: .; j_gene: TRBJ1-3; CDR3aa: CASSYSGRTGNTIYF; CDR3nt: TGTGCCAGCAGTTACTCAGGACGGACTGGAAACACCATATATTTT
v_gene: TRBV5-1; abundance: .; d_gene: .; j_gene: TRBJ2-7; CDR3aa: CASSAGPNQDEQYF; CDR3nt: TGCGCCAGCAGCGCCGGACCCAATCAGGACGAGCAGTACTTC
v_gene: TRBV5-1; abundance: .; d_gene: .; j_gene: TRBJ2-1; CDR3aa: CASSFGFTPNGRELEQFF; CDR3nt: TGCGCCAGCAGCTTCGGGTTTACTCCAAACGGGAGAGAGCTTGAGCAGTTCTTC
v_gene: TRBV6-5; abundance: .; d_gene: TRBD2; j_gene: TRBJ2-7; CDR3aa: CASVQSGRAWREQYF; CDR3nt: TGTGCCAGCGTACAAAGCGGGAGGGCATGGCGTGAGCAGTACTTC
v_gene: TRBV5-1; abundance: few; d_gene: .; j_gene: TRBJ1-1; CDR3aa: CASSFSPLTENTEAFF; CDR3nt: TGCGCCAGCAGCTTCTCACCCCTAACGGAGAACACTGAAGCTTTCTTT
v_gene: TRBV15; abundance: .; d_gene: .; j_gene: TRBJ2-1; CDR3aa: CATSRDSSNNEQFF; CDR3nt: TGTGCCACCAGCAGAGATTCTAGCAACAATGAGCAGTTCTTC
v_gene: TRBV11-3; abundance: .; d_gene: .; j_gene: TRBJ2-2; CDR3aa: CASSSNRVTGELFF; CDR3nt: TGTGCCAGCAGCTCAAATAGGGTCACCGGGGAGCTGTTTTTT
v_gene: TRBV18; abundance: .; d_gene: TRBD2; j_gene: TRBJ2-1; CDR3aa: CASSPGPSGSNEQFF; CDR3nt: TGTGCCAGCTCACCAGGGCCTAGCGGGAGCAATGAGCAGTTCTTC
v_gene: TRBV5-1; abundance: .; d_gene: .; j_gene: TRBJ1-3; CDR3aa: CASRRGQSAGNTIYF; CDR3nt: TGCGCCAGCAGGAGGGGTCAGAGCGCTGGAAACACCATATATTTT